The 7 T cell receptor beta chains presented below share a single source sample, sequenced in a study of shared clonotypes between healthy human individuals. Profiled with immunoSEQ multiplex PCR; TCRdb holds only in-frame clones, not every one. The sample records over 75,000 clones, almost 70% being singletons. The specimen was memory CD8+ T cells sorted from blood. The subset was: CD45RO+ cells pooled with CCR7-negative TemRA cells. Receptors originate from a man aged 25 to 40 in good health.

The rearrangement joins TRBV4-1 to TRBJ1-1; D unresolved. V was clipped by 1 base and J by 8 bases, with 11 bases between them. This CDR3 is 13 amino acids long. CDR1 and CDR2 (germline): MGHRA, YSYEKL. Here the CDR3 reads CASSQANSPEAFF. CDR3 DNA: TGCGCCAGCAGCCAAGCTAACAGCCCAGAAGCTTTCTTT.

V and J are TRBV29-1 and TRBJ2-7; D possibly matches TRBD1 or TRBD2 (5 bases each). CDR1 SQVTM and CDR2 ANQGSEA come from the germline V gene. V dropped 7 bases and J dropped 0 bases, with 13 bases sitting between them. This CDR3 comprises 13 residues. The CDR3, as DNA: TGCAGCGCCGGGACCGAAGACTCCTACGAGCAGTACTTC. Its protein product is CSAGTEDSYEQYF.

The V and J genes are TRBV7-9 and TRBJ1-3, with TRBD1 identical over 10 bases. Germline V gene data show CDR1 as SEHNR and CDR2 as FQNEAQ (reference sequence). There are 15 residues in the CDR3. Losses at the gene ends were 5 bases for V and 8 bases for J; bases not matched to a gene: 9. The CDR3 reads CASSPRDRGWDTIYF. In DNA form, the CDR3 reads TGTGCCAGCAGCCCGCGGGACAGGGGATGGGACACCATATATTTT.

This clone was picked up one time. The chain combines TRBV5-6 with TRBJ1-5; D remains unclear. V lost 0 bases and J lost 0, with 4 bases in between. The germline CDR1 and CDR2 sequences are SGHDT and YYEEEE. The CDR3 spans 14 residues. In DNA form, the CDR3 reads TGTGCCAGCAGCTTGGGTAGTAGCAATCAGCCCCAGCATTTT. Amino acids: CASSLGSSNQPQHF.

The V gene is TRBV5-5, the J gene TRBJ2-1, with TRBD1 matching over 10 bases. Germline CDR1 SGHKS, CDR2 YYEKEE (reference sequence). This CDR3 contains 16 residues. Unmatched junction bases numbered 7, after V lost 3 bases and J lost 4 bases. The CDR3 DNA reads as TGTGCCAGCAGCTCCCTCGACAGGGGGCTTTACAATGAGCAGTTCTTC. Translation: CASSSLDRGLYNEQFF.

This clone was observed at least ten times. The J gene is TRBJ1-1, the V gene TRBV4-1; D possibly corresponds to TRBD1 (5 bases). Germline CDR1 reads MGHRA; CDR2 reads YSYEKL. Trimming shortened V by 3 bases and J by 1 base, and 12 bases separated the two germline ends. The CDR3 spans 15 residues. Written as DNA, the CDR3 is TGCGCCAGCAGCCAGCGGGACGTCTCGAACACTGAAGCTTTCTTT. Its protein product is CASSQRDVSNTEAFF.

Comment on this clone: A read error is the likely source, as a far larger clone sits one nucleotide away. V usage is TRBV9 and J usage is TRBJ1-2, with D uncertain. Germline-derived CDR1 and CDR2 are SGDLS and YYNGEE. Trimming left V 6 bases short and J 4 bases short, with 10 bases between. This CDR3 region has 12 residues. CDR3 nucleotide sequence: TGTGCCAGCAACTACAACAGCTATGGCTACACCTTC. Its translation: CASNYNSYGYTF.